This T cell receptor beta chain originates from a study of blood T cell repertoires in COVID-19. On the study more broadly: Acute and convalescent COVID-19 samples came from the United States, Italy and Spain.

The CDR3 covers 15 residues. CDR1 is KGHDR, CDR2 SFDVKD, per germline. V trimming: 4 bases; J trimming: 5 bases; junction bases outside the gene matches: 3. Libraries were prepared by immunoSEQ multiplex PCR; TCRdb keeps only in-frame clonotypes and omits some of them. Found here are 150,000 to 200,000 clones, roughly 76% of them singletons; the top ten hold 12%. This TCR derives from a woman older than 75 with COVID-19, enrolled during active disease. The chain carries TRBV24-1 and TRBJ2-1, with 11 positions matching TRBD1. Sequences were obtained from peripheral blood. In DNA form, the CDR3 reads TGTGCCACCAGTGACCCGGGACAGGGGGACAATGAGCAGTTCTTC. It is translated as CATSDPGQGDNEQFF.